The sequence of this TCR beta chain was determined in a study of blood T cell repertoires in COVID-19. About the study: Nucleic acid was either cDNA or gDNA, and it came from T cells, B-cell-depleted T cells, or PBMCs.

Authors' data handling: Reference gene primer amplification in the assay estimated nucleated cell counts. Generated by immunoSEQ multiplex PCR, the TCRdb table keeps only in-frame clones and is missing some. The DNA gave D and trimming, while V, J and clone size come from that table. Of 300,000 to 450,000 clones in the sample, 85% are singletons; the top ten hold under 4%. Trimming took off 5 bases at V and 0 bases at J, with 7 bases between the two ends. The germline V gene has CDR1 SNHLY and CDR2 FYNNEI. This CDR3 is 13 amino acids long. The chain has TRBV2 and TRBJ1-1; D remains ambiguous. The clonotype was recovered from a woman younger than 35 with acute or convalescent COVID-19. Material: peripheral blood. In DNA form, the CDR3 reads TGTGCCAGCAGTAATCTCCTGAACACTGAAGCTTTCTTT. This codes for CASSNLLNTEAFF.